A single sample gave rise to the 25 T cell receptor beta chains below, sequenced in a study of blood T cell repertoires in COVID-19. Profiled with immunoSEQ multiplex PCR; TCRdb holds only in-frame clones, not every one. Of about 110,000 clones listed, about four fifths are singletons. Material for sequencing was peripheral blood. These receptors all stem from a woman aged 55-75 years with acute or convalescent COVID-19.

The chain is built from TRBV2 and TRBJ1-1; 8 bases match TRBD1. The CDR3 extends over 12 amino acids. Germline trimming cut 6 bases from V and 8 bases from J; bases unmatched to any gene: 5. Germline assignment: CDR1 SNHLY and CDR2 FYNNEI. DNA of the CDR3: TGTGCCAGCAGCCCTGACAGGGGAGAAGCTTTCTTT. The encoded protein is CASSPDRGEAFF.

Written as DNA, the CDR3 is TGTGCCAGCAGTTCTGTGAGCACTGAAGCTTTCTTT. Its protein product is CASSSVSTEAFF. The V and J genes are TRBV28 and TRBJ1-1; D uncertain. The ends were cut back, 4 bases at V and 4 bases at J, with 7 bases in the middle. CDR3 size: 12 residues. Looked up from germline, CDR1 is MDHEN and CDR2 is SYDVKM.

The CDR3 sequence is CASSYSPGGGNEQYF. The CDR3 DNA reads TGTGCCAGCAGTTACTCCCCAGGGGGCGGGAACGAGCAGTACTTC. The chain couples TRBV6-5 to TRBJ2-7; 8 bases map to TRBD1. CDR1 and CDR2 (germline): MNHEY, SVGAGI. This CDR3 is built from 15 residues. After removal of 0 bases from V and 5 bases from J, the junction contained 6 bases not matched to a gene.

This clone was seen a single time. The chain recombines TRBV27 with TRBJ2-7; 9 bases are a match to TRBD2. The trim removed 5 bases at V and 4 bases at J, leaving 6 bases unmatched. This CDR3 contains 14 residues. CDR1 MNHEY and CDR2 SMNVEV come from the germline V gene (reference sequence). In DNA, the CDR3 is TGTGCCAGCAGTAGGCTAGCGGGGTTGTACGAGCAGTACTTC. As protein: CASSRLAGLYEQYF.

This chain connects TRBV7-6 to TRBJ1-5; TRBD1 matches at 7 bases. Per germline, CDR1 SGHVS and CDR2 FNYEAQ. The CDR3 contains 15 residues. Trimming removed 5 bases from V and 4 bases from J; junction bases left unmatched: 8. CDR3 bases: TGTGCCAGCAGCGAGACCAGGGGGAGGAATCAGCCCCAGCATTTT. Translated: CASSETRGRNQPQHF.

V usage is TRBV11-3 and J usage is TRBJ2-5; D uncertain. The CDR3 has 11 amino acids. V lost 1 base and J lost 8, with 5 bases in between. The germline V gene encodes CDR1 SGHNT and CDR2 YENEEA. The CDR3 sequence is CASSLGQTQYF. CDR3 in DNA: TGTGCCAGCAGCTTAGGTCAAACCCAGTACTTC. The full variable domain, its missing parts supplied by reference TRBV11-3 and TRBJ2-5, is EAGVVQSPRYKIIEKKQPVAFWCNPISGHNTLYWYLQNLGQGPELLIRYENEEAVDDSQLPKDRFSAERLKGVDSTLKIQPAELGDSAVYLCASSLGQTQYFGPGTRLLVL.

V gene TRBV25-1 combines with J gene TRBJ2-3; maybe TRBD2 (7 bases). Trimming left V 8 bases short and J 0 bases short, with 18 bases between. This CDR3 contains 16 residues. In germline, CDR1 is MGHDK, CDR2 SYGVNS. CDR3 bases: TGTGCCAGCTCCCTTTGGGGGCGGGGGAGCACAGATACGCAGTATTTT. Its protein product is CASSLWGRGSTDTQYF.

This chain joins TRBV7-3 and TRBJ2-2; the match to TRBD1 covers 11 bases. The V segment lost 3 bases and the J segment 3 bases; nucleotides outside the gene matches: 9. Germline CDR1 and CDR2: SGHTA and FQGTGA. The CDR3 consists of 18 residues. CDR3 region: CASSFSGTGGRHTGELFF. The CDR3 DNA sequence: TGTGCCAGCAGCTTCTCCGGGACAGGGGGAAGACACACCGGGGAGCTGTTTTTT.

The chain carries TRBV5-4 and TRBJ1-4; TRBD1 matches at 8 bases. This CDR3 has 15 amino acids. The V and J ends lost 4 bases and 2 bases, in that order; junction bases with no gene match: 4. Germline V lookup: CDR1 SGHNT, CDR2 YYREEE (reference sequence). The DNA for the CDR3 is TGTGCCAGCAGCCATTCAGGGGGCACTAATGAAAAACTGTTTTTT. It specifies CASSHSGGTNEKLFF.

The V and J genes are TRBV12-3 or TRBV12-4 and TRBJ1-2, with 7 positions matching TRBD1. The CDR3 contains 13 residues. Trimming took 6 bases from V and 4 from J; bases not matched to a gene: 5. In DNA form, the CDR3 reads TGTGCCAGCAGCCGGGACAGCCTCTATGGCTACACCTTC. It codes for CASSRDSLYGYTF.

The V and J genes are TRBV2 and TRBJ2-1; D is undetermined. CDR1 and CDR2 (germline): SNHLY, FYNNEI. Trimming shortened V by 4 bases and J by 0 bases, and 7 bases separated the two germline ends. The CDR3 has 14 amino acids. CDR3 DNA sequence: TGTGCCAGCAGTGCTGGCCGCTCCTACAATGAGCAGTTCTTC. Translation gives CASSAGRSYNEQFF.

The chain uses TRBV18 and TRBJ2-3; 8 bases align to TRBD1. The CDR3 covers 13 residues. Trimming cost V 5 bases and J 7 bases; bases outside gene matches: 5. The V gene's germline CDR1 is KGHSH and CDR2 LQKENI. CDR3 DNA: TGTGCCAGCTCAACCGACAGGGGATATACGCAGTATTTT. Amino acids: CASSTDRGYTQYF.

The chain combines TRBV7-2 with TRBJ2-1; no clear D. There are 14 residues in the CDR3. The V end lost 1 base, the J end lost 0 bases, and 4 bases lay between the germline ends. The germline V gene has CDR1 SGHTA and CDR2 FQGNSA. The CDR3 DNA reads as TGTGCCAGCAGCTTAGGTAGCTCCTACAATGAGCAGTTCTTC. This encodes CASSLGSSYNEQFF. Full variable domain (remainder filled in from reference TRBV7-2 and TRBJ2-1): GAGVSQSPSNKVTEKGKDVELRCDPISGHTALYWYRQSLGQGLEFLIYFQGNSAPDKSGLPSDRFSAERTGGSVSTLTIQRTQQEDSAVYLCASSLGSSYNEQFFGPGTRLTVL.

V is TRBV3-1 (or the pseudogene TRBV3-2) and J is TRBJ1-2; TRBD1 matches 8 bases. The CDR3 is 15 amino acids. Unmatched junction bases numbered 8, after V lost 4 bases and J lost 4 bases. CDR1 LGHDT and CDR2 YNNKEL come from the germline V gene (reference sequence). CDR3 DNA: TGTGCCAGCAGCCCCGATTGGGACAGGCCCTATGGCTACACCTTC. Translated, it gives CASSPDWDRPYGYTF.

In DNA, the CDR3 is TGTGCCAGCAGCTCCGACAGGGGGCCTGGATACGAGCAGTACTTC. This sequence encodes CASSSDRGPGYEQYF. This chain uses TRBV7-6 with TRBJ2-7; 10 bases match TRBD1. Trimming cost V 4 bases and J 4 bases; bases outside gene matches: 7. The germline CDR1 and CDR2 sequences are SGHVS and FNYEAQ. The CDR3 spans 15 residues. Supplemented by reference TRBV7-6 and TRBJ2-7, the full variable domain reads GAGVSQSPRYKVTKRGQDVALRCDPISGHVSLYWYRQALGQGPEFLTYFNYEAQQDKSGLPNDRFSAERPEGSISTLTIQRTEQRDSAMYRCASSSDRGPGYEQYFGPGTRLTVT.

The rearrangement joins TRBV15 to TRBJ1-4; no firm D call. Between the trimmed V and J ends, which lost 6 bases and 6 bases, there was a span of 8 bases. The CDR3 length is 12 residues. Germline V CDR1 and CDR2: LNHNV, YYDKDF (reference sequence). Written as DNA, the CDR3 is TGTGCCACCAGGGGCTTGGATGAAAAACTGTTTTTT. Protein product: CATRGLDEKLFF.

This sequence joins TRBV19 and TRBJ2-7, with TRBD2 as a possible D gene (5 bases). CDR3 length: 14 amino acids. Trimming removed 3 bases at V and 6 bases at J, with 15 bases between. Germline CDR1 reads LNHDA; CDR2 reads SQIVND (reference sequence). The CDR3 DNA reads as TGTGCCAGTAGTATCCGGGGTGGGATAGGCGAGCAGTACTTC. Translating it yields CASSIRGGIGEQYF.

J is TRBJ2-1 and V is TRBV9, with 8 positions matching TRBD2. The CDR3 length is 15 residues. V gave up 3 bases and J gave up 10 bases; unmatched junction bases: 12. Germline V gives CDR1 SGDLS, CDR2 YYNGEE. CDR3 residues: CASSADGVPGGEQFF. The DNA for the CDR3 is TGTGCCAGCAGCGCGGACGGAGTCCCGGGGGGGGAGCAGTTCTTC.

Only a few counts were recorded for this clone. The chain recombines TRBV4-1 with TRBJ1-1; TRBD1 aligns across 8 bases. The V segment lost 4 bases and the J segment 4 bases; nucleotides outside the gene matches: 5. Germline loops: CDR1 MGHRA, CDR2 YSYEKL. CDR3 length equals 14 residues. The DNA of the CDR3 is TGCGCCAGCAGCCGGGACAGGAGCTTCACTGAAGCTTTCTTT. It encodes CASSRDRSFTEAFF.

This chain links TRBV27 with TRBJ2-7; no firm D call. This CDR3 spans 15 amino acids. Germline loops: CDR1 MNHEY, CDR2 SMNVEV (reference sequence). The V end was cut by 1 base, the J end by 0 bases, with 10 bases between. CDR3 residues: CASSLFPVASYEQYF. The CDR3 nucleotides read TGTGCCAGCAGTTTATTCCCCGTAGCCTCCTACGAGCAGTACTTC.

This rearrangement joins TRBV2 to TRBJ1-5; 9 nucleotides align to TRBD1. This CDR3 is 15 amino acids long. Unmatched junction bases numbered 4, after V lost 5 bases and J lost 2 bases. Germline CDR1 is SNHLY and CDR2 is FYNNEI. The CDR3: CASSWGQGGNQPQHF. The CDR3 nucleotides are TGTGCCAGCAGTTGGGGACAGGGTGGCAATCAGCCCCAGCATTTT.

The chain is built from TRBV27 and TRBJ2-1; no clear D. Germline CDR1 is MNHEY and CDR2 is SMNVEV (reference sequence). This CDR3 is built from 15 residues. Trimming stripped 1 base from V and 6 bases from J, with 13 bases between. DNA of the CDR3: TGTGCCAGCAGTTTATACTCTGTCCCTCTCAATGAGCAGTTCTTC. Its translation is CASSLYSVPLNEQFF.

This chain connects TRBV11-3 to TRBJ2-2; D possibly corresponds to TRBD1 (6 bases). Deletions cut 2 bases from V and 3 bases from J, with 10 bases between. The CDR3 contains 15 residues. Germline CDR1 and CDR2: SGHNT and YENEEA. The CDR3 here is CASSLRGWDTGELFF. In nucleotides, the CDR3 is TGTGCCAGCAGCTTAAGGGGGTGGGACACCGGGGAGCTGTTTTTT.

This clone appeared once. This rearrangement joins TRBV4-3 to TRBJ2-3; D perhaps matches TRBD2 (5 bases). Germline V gene data show CDR1 as LGHNA and CDR2 as YSLEER. There are 15 residues in the CDR3. V was clipped by 4 bases and J by 1 base, with 12 bases between them. CDR3 residues: CASSPGADGTDTQYF. The CDR3 bases are TGCGCCAGCAGCCCCGGAGCGGACGGCACAGATACGCAGTATTTT.

The chain links TRBV5-1 to TRBJ1-2; D gene ambiguous. The V and J ends lost 2 bases and 0 bases respectively, with 8 bases between them. There are 14 residues in the CDR3. The germline CDR1 and CDR2 sequences are SGHRS and YFSETQ. The CDR3 is CASSFAQTNYGYTF. The CDR3 DNA reads as TGCGCCAGCAGCTTCGCACAGACTAACTATGGCTACACCTTC.